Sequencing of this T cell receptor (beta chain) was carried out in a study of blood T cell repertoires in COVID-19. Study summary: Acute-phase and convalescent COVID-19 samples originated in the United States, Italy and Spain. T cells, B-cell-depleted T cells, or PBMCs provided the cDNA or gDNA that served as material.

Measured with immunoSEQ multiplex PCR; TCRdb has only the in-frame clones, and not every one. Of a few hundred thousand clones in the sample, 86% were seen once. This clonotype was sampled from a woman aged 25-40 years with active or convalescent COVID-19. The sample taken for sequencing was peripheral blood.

The CDR3 sequence: CASSLPGVRGSNYGYTF. The DNA for the CDR3 is TGTGCCAGCAGTTTACCTGGGGTCCGGGGATCTAACTATGGCTACACCTTC. The rearrangement joins TRBV28 to TRBJ1-2, with unresolved D. This CDR3 is built from 17 residues. Per the germline V gene, CDR1 is MDHEN and CDR2 is SYDVKM. Trimming stripped 2 bases from V and 0 bases from J, with 16 bases between.